This T cell receptor (beta chain) was obtained from a study of long-term antiretroviral therapy in people with HIV. Notes on the study in general: When set beside controls, HIV repertoires had CDR3 length ranges that were narrower. Clonotypes expanded prior to ART showed repertoire dominance at all sampled time points. Collection spanned 2004 to 2017; ART regimens may be less effective than current ones.

About this clone: What it recognizes is unknown.

Sequencing used immunoSEQ v3.0 at survey level. The assay was immunoSEQ multiplex PCR, and TCRdb's table has in-frame clones only and misses some. Seen here are about 27,000 clones, 65% to 85% observed once, and the top ten hold approximately 11%. Sequencing was performed on unsorted PBMCs, taken 0.8 years before starting antiretroviral therapy. This clonotype was obtained from a man between 18 and 29 years old with HIV.

DNA of the CDR3: TGCGCCAGCAGCTACGGGACTAGCGGGGGGGTCTCCTACGAGCAGTACTTC. Translated: CASSYGTSGGVSYEQYF. The chain carries TRBV5-1 and TRBJ2-7; 16 bases fit TRBD2. CDR3 length equals 17 residues. J lost 0 bases, V lost 3 bases, and 3 bases had no gene match. Germline loops: CDR1 SGHRS, CDR2 YFSETQ.